Ten or more counts support the clone carrying this TCR beta chain. Germline V gives CDR1 DFQATT, CDR2 SNEGSKA (reference sequence). V lost 3 bases and J lost 4; bases outside the gene matches: 7. CDR3 size: 14 residues. This specimen comes from a study of regulatory T cells in long-lasting Graves disease. Study as a whole: Recently diagnosed Graves' patients had received antithyroid drugs for under 3 months.

Construction of the TCR beta libraries employed iRepertoire HTBI primers in conjunction with Arm-PCR of CDR3 regions. One entry per CDR3 protein results from TCRdb running MiXCR on the multiplex PCR reads. The repertoire holds a few hundred thousand distinct CDR3 sequences, with approximately 12% as singletons. Time point indicated: newly diagnosed GD, antithyroid drugs for less than 3 months. RNA from PBMCs was the source of the TCR library. In addition, the sample was reused for a study of T cells in Graves' hyperthyroidism and ophthalmopathy. This second report adds: Exclusion of a patient resulted from uncontrolled infection, other autoimmune disease, pregnancy or lactation. Clinicians diagnosed patients from clinical symptoms, serum thyroxine and TRAb, thyroid ultrasound and orbital computed tomography. The TCR CDR3 first-round RT-PCR relied on the HTBI primer set.

Specimen: peripheral blood mononuclear cells (PBMCs), collected at new diagnosis, from a patient treated with antithyroid drugs. This chain connects TRBV20-1 to TRBJ2-3; 7 bases are shared with TRBD2. The receptor was derived from a woman between 18 and 29 years old with Graves disease. CDR3 protein: CSARLGTTPDTQYF. In nucleotides, the CDR3 is TGCAGTGCTAGGCTAGGGACTACCCCAGATACGCAGTATTTT.